This is a list of T cell receptor beta chains from one sample in a study of shared clonotypes between healthy human individuals. Only in-frame clones appear in the TCRdb table, and some are missing; sequencing was by immunoSEQ multiplex PCR. Of 1.5 million to 1.9 million clones in the sample, 95% to 99% were seen once. The sequenced sample was naive CD4+ T cells sorted from blood. The receptors shown here come from a man between 25 and 39 years old in good health. CDR3s include the opening cysteine and the closing phenylalanine or tryptophan. Fields, in order: J gene, V gene, D gene, clone size, CDR3 DNA, CDR3 protein. The D gene is left open where the match is weak. The size entry is marked missing in some rows and otherwise reads once, few, many or a size class.

>TRBJ2-7|TRBV19|TRBD2|.
TGTGCCAGTAGTATCGGGACTAGCGGAAGCTCCTACGAGCAGTACTTC
CASSIGTSGSSYEQYF
>TRBJ1-3|TRBV28|.|.
TGTGCCAGCAGGTTCCGGGACGTAGGCTCTGGAAACACCATATATTTT
CASRFRDVGSGNTIYF
>TRBJ2-7|TRBV9|TRBD1|.
TGTGCCAGCAGCGTAGCCCAGGGGGCCTACGAGCAGTACTTC
CASSVAQGAYEQYF
>TRBJ2-7|TRBV7-6|TRBD1|.
TGTGCCAGCAGCGACGGACAGGGCCCCGCCTACGAGCAGTACTTC
CASSDGQGPAYEQYF
>TRBJ1-5|TRBV10-3|TRBD1|.
TGTGCCATCGGGGACAGGGGAAAAAATCAGCCCCAGCATTTT
CAIGDRGKNQPQHF
>TRBJ2-2|TRBV2|.|once
TGTGCCAGCGGGCTCTACAGCGGGAACACCGGGGAGCTGTTTTTT
CASGLYSGNTGELFF
>TRBJ2-3|TRBV13|.|once
TGTGCCAGCAGGTCCCAGCGGTTTAGCACAGATACGCAGTATTTT
CASRSQRFSTDTQYF
>TRBJ2-5|TRBV7-2|.|.
TGTGCCAGCAGCTTAGCAGTGCGGGCCGCCCAAGAGACCCAGTACTTC
CASSLAVRAAQETQYF
>TRBJ2-5|TRBV2|TRBD2|.
TGTGCCAGTAGACTAGCGGGAGGGGAGACCCAGTACTTC
CASRLAGGETQYF
>TRBJ2-5|TRBV10-2|.|.
TGCGCCAGCAAACATGTCGGTTTTGGGACCCAGTACTTC
CASKHVGFGTQYF
>TRBJ2-3|TRBV5-1|TRBD1|.
TGCGCCAGCAGCCCGGGACAGGCTAGCACAGATACGCAGTATTTT
CASSPGQASTDTQYF
>TRBJ2-7|TRBV11-2|.|.
TGTGCCAGCAGCTTCCCCCGACCTTACGAGCAGTACTTC
CASSFPRPYEQYF
>TRBJ1-5|TRBV7-9|.|.
TGTGCCAGCAGCCCTCCATGGATGCAGCCCCAGCATTTT
CASSPPWMQPQHF
>TRBJ2-7|TRBV5-1|TRBD2|once
TGCGCCAGCAGCCCGGGACTAGCGGGAGGTTCCTACGAGCAGTACTTC
CASSPGLAGGSYEQYF
>TRBJ2-3|TRBV5-1|.|.
TGCGCCAGCAGATCCCACGCGACAGATACGCAGTATTTT
CASRSHATDTQYF
>TRBJ2-7|TRBV11-2|TRBD2|.
TGTGCCAGCAGTCGGACTAGCGGGTACGAGCAGTACTTC
CASSRTSGYEQYF
>TRBJ2-2|TRBV7-6|.|.
TGTGCCAGCAGCTTAAACAGGCTCACCGGGGAGCTGTTTTTT
CASSLNRLTGELFF
>TRBJ1-5|TRBV28|TRBD1|.
TGTGCCAGCAGTTTAGGACAGGGGGAAAATCAGCCCCAGCATTTT
CASSLGQGENQPQHF
>TRBJ1-2|TRBV5-1|.|.
TGCGCCAGCAGCTTGGAGTACGAGACTTTCTATGGCTACACCTTC
CASSLEYETFYGYTF
>TRBJ2-5|TRBV28|TRBD1|once
TGTGCCAGCAGTTTATGGACAGGGTACCAAGAGACCCAGTACTTC
CASSLWTGYQETQYF
>TRBJ2-2|TRBV9|.|.
TGTGCCAGCAGCTCCTCTCAGGGCGGGGAGCTGTTTTTT
CASSSSQGGELFF
>TRBJ2-5|TRBV12-5|.|.
TGTGCTAGTGGTTTGACGGGTGATCCGGGGACCCAGTACTTC
CASGLTGDPGTQYF